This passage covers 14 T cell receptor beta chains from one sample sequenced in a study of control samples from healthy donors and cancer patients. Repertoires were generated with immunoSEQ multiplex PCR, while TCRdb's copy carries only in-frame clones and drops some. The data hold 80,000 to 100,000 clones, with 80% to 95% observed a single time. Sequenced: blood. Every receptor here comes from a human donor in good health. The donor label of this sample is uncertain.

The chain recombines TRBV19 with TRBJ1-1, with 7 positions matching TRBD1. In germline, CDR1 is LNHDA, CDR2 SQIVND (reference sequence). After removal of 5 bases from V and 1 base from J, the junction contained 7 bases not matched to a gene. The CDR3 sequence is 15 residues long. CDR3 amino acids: CASSWAGGRNTEAFF. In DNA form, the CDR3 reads TGTGCCAGTAGTTGGGCAGGGGGACGGAACACTGAAGCTTTCTTT.

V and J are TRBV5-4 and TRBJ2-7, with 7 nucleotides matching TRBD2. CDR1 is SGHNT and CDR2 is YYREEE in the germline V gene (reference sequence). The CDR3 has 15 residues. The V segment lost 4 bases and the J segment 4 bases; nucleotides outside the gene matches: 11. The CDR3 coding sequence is TGTGCCAGCAGCCCGGAGTGGGAGGGAAGGTACGAGCAGTACGTC. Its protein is CASSPEWEGRYEQYV.

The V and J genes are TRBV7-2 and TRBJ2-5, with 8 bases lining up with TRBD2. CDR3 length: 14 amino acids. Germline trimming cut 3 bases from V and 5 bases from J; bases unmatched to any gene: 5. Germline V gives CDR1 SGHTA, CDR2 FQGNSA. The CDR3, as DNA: TGTGCCAGCAGCTTCCCGGGGGGGCCTGAGACCCAGTACTTC. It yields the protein CASSFPGGPETQYF.

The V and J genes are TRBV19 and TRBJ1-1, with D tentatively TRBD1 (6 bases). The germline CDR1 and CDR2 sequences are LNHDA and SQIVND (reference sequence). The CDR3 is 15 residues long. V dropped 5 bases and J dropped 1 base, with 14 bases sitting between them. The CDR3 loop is CASSPLNRENTEAFF. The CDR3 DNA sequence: TGTGCCAGTAGTCCACTTAACAGGGAGAACACTGAAGCTTTCTTT.

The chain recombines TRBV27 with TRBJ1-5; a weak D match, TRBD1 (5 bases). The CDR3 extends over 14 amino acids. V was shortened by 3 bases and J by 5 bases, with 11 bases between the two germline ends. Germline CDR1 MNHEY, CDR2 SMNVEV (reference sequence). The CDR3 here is CASSFSGSDQPQHF. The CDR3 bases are TGTGCCAGCAGTTTTTCAGGGAGTGATCAGCCCCAGCATTTT.

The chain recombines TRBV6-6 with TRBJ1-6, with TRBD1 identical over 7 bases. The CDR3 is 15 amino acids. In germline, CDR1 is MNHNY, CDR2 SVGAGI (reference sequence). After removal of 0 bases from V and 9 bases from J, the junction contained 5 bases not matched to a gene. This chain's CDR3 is CASSYSMTGPSPLHF. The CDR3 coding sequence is TGTGCCAGCAGTTACTCGATGACAGGGCCTTCACCCCTCCACTTT.

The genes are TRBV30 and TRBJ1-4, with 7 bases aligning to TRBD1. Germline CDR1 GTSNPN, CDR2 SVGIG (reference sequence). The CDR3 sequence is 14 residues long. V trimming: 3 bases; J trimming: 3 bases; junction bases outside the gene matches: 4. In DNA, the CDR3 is TGTGCCTGGAGGAGGACAGGATCTAATGAAAAACTGTTTTTT. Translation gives CAWRRTGSNEKLFF.

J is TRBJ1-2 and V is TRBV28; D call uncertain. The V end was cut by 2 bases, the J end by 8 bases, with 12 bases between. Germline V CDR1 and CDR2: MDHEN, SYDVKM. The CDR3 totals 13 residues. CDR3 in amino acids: CASSLSKSSGYTF. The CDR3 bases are TGTGCCAGCAGTTTAAGTAAGAGCTCGGGCTACACCTTC.

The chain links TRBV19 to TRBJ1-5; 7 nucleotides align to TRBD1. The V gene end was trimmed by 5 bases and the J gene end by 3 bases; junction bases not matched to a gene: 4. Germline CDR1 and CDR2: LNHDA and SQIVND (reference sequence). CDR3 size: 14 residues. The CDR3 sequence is CASSYGTDNQPQHF. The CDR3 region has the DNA TGTGCCAGTAGTTATGGGACAGACAATCAGCCCCAGCATTTT.

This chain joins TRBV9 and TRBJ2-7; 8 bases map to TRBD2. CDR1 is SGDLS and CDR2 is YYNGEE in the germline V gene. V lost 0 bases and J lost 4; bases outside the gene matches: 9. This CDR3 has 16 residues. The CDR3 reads CASSVAGGREGYEQYF. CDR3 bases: TGTGCCAGCAGCGTAGCGGGGGGGCGAGAGGGTTACGAGCAGTACTTC.

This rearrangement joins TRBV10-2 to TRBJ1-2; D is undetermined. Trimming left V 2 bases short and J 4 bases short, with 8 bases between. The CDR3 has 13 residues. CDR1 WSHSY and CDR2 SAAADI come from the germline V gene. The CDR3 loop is CASSEGESYGYTF. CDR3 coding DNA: TGCGCCAGCAGTGAGGGGGAATCCTATGGCTACACCTTC.

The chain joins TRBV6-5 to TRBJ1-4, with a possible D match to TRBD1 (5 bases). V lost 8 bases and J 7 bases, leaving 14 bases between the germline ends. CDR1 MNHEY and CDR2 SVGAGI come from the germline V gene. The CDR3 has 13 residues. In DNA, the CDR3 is TGTGCCAGCGGGGGAGGGGCGTCTGAAAAACTGTTTTTT. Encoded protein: CASGGGASEKLFF.

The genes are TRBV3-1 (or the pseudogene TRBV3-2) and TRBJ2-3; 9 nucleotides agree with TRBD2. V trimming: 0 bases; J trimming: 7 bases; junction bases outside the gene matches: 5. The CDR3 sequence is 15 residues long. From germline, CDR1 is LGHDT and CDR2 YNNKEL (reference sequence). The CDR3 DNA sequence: TGTGCCAGCAGCCAAGAGGCTAGCGGGGACAATACGCAGTATTTT. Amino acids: CASSQEASGDNTQYF.

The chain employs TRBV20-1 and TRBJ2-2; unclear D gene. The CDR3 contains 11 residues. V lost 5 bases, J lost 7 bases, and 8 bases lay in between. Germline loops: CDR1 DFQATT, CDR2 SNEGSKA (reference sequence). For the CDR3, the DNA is TGCAGTGCTTACTCTATCGGGGAGCTGTTTTTT. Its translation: CSAYSIGELFF.